One and the same sample provided the 12 T cell receptor beta chains below, sequenced in a study of blood T cell repertoires in COVID-19. Repertoires were generated with immunoSEQ multiplex PCR, while TCRdb's copy carries only in-frame clones and drops some. This repertoire shows tens of thousands of clones, over 75% found once; its top ten account for more than 4%. The sample taken for sequencing was peripheral blood. These TCRs come from a woman in her fifties or sixties with acute or convalescent COVID-19.

This chain connects TRBV2 to TRBJ1-6; weak D call: TRBD1 (6 bases). With 6 bases removed from V and 10 bases from J, the gap between germline ends came to 16 bases. The germline CDR1 and CDR2 sequences are SNHLY and FYNNEI. The CDR3 is 14 residues long. CDR3 in amino acids: CASSEDRRRSPLHF. The CDR3 region has the DNA TGTGCCAGCAGCGAGGACAGACGGCGGTCACCCCTCCACTTT. Full variable domain (outside the CDR3, taken from reference TRBV2 and TRBJ1-6): EPEVTQTPSHQVTQMGQEVILRCVPISNHLYFYWYRQILGQKVEFLVSFYNNEISEKSEIFDDQFSVERPDGSNFTLKIRSTKLEDSAMYFCASSEDRRRSPLHFGNGTRLTVT.

J is TRBJ2-7 and V is TRBV24-1; D may be TRBD1 (6 bases). V was shortened by 5 bases and J by 0 bases, with 25 bases between the two germline ends. Germline values: CDR1 KGHDR, CDR2 SFDVKD. The CDR3 length is 19 residues. The CDR3 DNA is TGTGCCACCAGTGGCCCCCGGGACAACTCCTTTAACCCCTCCTACGAGCAGTACTTC. Translation gives CATSGPRDNSFNPSYEQYF.

This clone was counted a few times. This chain uses TRBV24-1 with TRBJ2-5; 7 bases line up with TRBD1. There are 13 residues in the CDR3. The V gene end was trimmed by 4 bases and the J gene end by 5 bases; junction bases not matched to a gene: 3. CDR1 is KGHDR, CDR2 SFDVKD, per germline. This chain's CDR3 is CATSEGGWETQYF. CDR3 in DNA: TGTGCCACCAGTGAAGGGGGCTGGGAGACCCAGTACTTC.

This sequence joins TRBV9 and TRBJ2-1; a possible D gene is TRBD2 (6 bases). Trimming took 6 bases from V and 8 from J, leaving 18 bases between them. CDR3 length: 14 amino acids. The germline V gene has CDR1 SGDLS and CDR2 YYNGEE. CDR3 loop: CASTVGLGTDEQFF. The CDR3 nucleotides read TGTGCCAGCACTGTAGGTCTGGGGACTGATGAGCAGTTCTTC.

The chain joins TRBV6-1 to TRBJ1-2, with TRBD1 identical over 10 bases. Germline CDR1 is MNHNS and CDR2 is SASEGT. The J segment lost 2 bases and the V segment lost 2 bases, leaving 5 bases of the junction unmatched. The CDR3 runs to 16 residues. Here the CDR3 reads CASSERGQGRNYGYTF. CDR3 DNA: TGTGCCAGCAGTGAAAGGGGACAGGGGAGGAACTATGGCTACACCTTC.

This clone was counted once. The rearrangement uses TRBV30 and TRBJ1-2; D gene unclear. Per the germline V gene, CDR1 is GTSNPN and CDR2 is SVGIG (reference sequence). This CDR3 region has 12 residues. V was shortened by 3 bases and J by 2 bases, with 7 bases between the two germline ends. The CDR3 here is CAWSTVNYGYTF. Written as DNA, the CDR3 is TGTGCCTGGAGCACAGTAAACTATGGCTACACCTTC.

This chain's CDR3 is CASSLGGTVTNEKLFF. CDR3 nucleotides: TGCGCCAGCAGCTTGGGGGGGACAGTAACTAATGAAAAACTGTTTTTT. This chain links TRBV5-1 with TRBJ1-4, with 7 bases that match TRBD1. The CDR3 extends over 16 amino acids. V dropped 0 bases and J dropped 1; count of bases not matched to a gene: 3. Germline V lookup: CDR1 SGHRS, CDR2 YFSETQ.

This clone came up once. The rearrangement joins TRBV5-4 to TRBJ1-6; a possible D gene is TRBD1 (5 bases). This CDR3 region has 15 residues. Trimming cost V 1 base and J 3 bases, with 8 bases left between them. CDR1 SGHNT and CDR2 YYREEE come from the germline V gene (reference sequence). CDR3 residues: CASSLSGIYNSPLHF. DNA for the CDR3: TGTGCCAGCAGCTTGTCAGGGATCTATAATTCACCCCTCCACTTT.

V usage is TRBV4-2 and J usage is TRBJ1-1; 8 positions agree with TRBD1. The CDR3 covers 13 residues. Trimming took 0 bases from V and 11 from J; bases not matched to a gene: 5. Germline V gene lookup returns CDR1 LGHNA and CDR2 YNFKEQ. CDR3 residues: CASSQDQGAVAFF. The CDR3 region has the DNA TGTGCCAGCAGCCAAGACCAGGGGGCTGTCGCTTTCTTT.

This clone has only a few counts. The chain combines TRBV9 with TRBJ1-2, with 10 bases lining up with TRBD1. The CDR3 spans 15 residues. Germline CDR1 SGDLS, CDR2 YYNGEE. After removal of 7 bases from V and 8 bases from J, the junction contained 14 bases not matched to a gene. CDR3: CASSTTGGASGGYTF. CDR3 DNA sequence: TGTGCCAGCTCAACGACAGGGGGCGCTTCGGGCGGCTACACCTTC.

The chain is built from TRBV6-5 and TRBJ1-2; perhaps TRBD1 as D (6 bases). The CDR3 length is 13 residues. Germline CDR1 is MNHEY and CDR2 is SVGAGI. Trimming removed 6 bases from V and 7 bases from J, with 15 bases in between. The CDR3 DNA reads TGTGCCAGCAGAGCACAGGGTTTGGGTGGCTACACCTTC. Translation gives CASRAQGLGGYTF.

CDR3 coding DNA: TGCGCCAGCAGCTTGGAAACAGGTTATAATTCACCCCTCCACTTT. It is translated as CASSLETGYNSPLHF. The genes are TRBV5-1 and TRBJ1-6; the D gene is possibly TRBD1 (5 bases). Trimming took 0 bases from V and 4 from J, leaving 8 bases between them. Germline V gene lookup returns CDR1 SGHRS and CDR2 YFSETQ. This CDR3 has 15 residues.